The rows below give T cell receptor beta chains drawn from one sample of a study of immune evolution from preneoplasia to lung adenocarcinoma. Only in-frame clones appear in the TCRdb table, and some are missing; sequencing was by immunoSEQ multiplex PCR. The sample holds approximately 3,000 clones; around 73% are singletons and the top ten take about 9.4%. Sequencing was performed on FFPE minimally invasive lung adenocarcinoma tissue. Receptors originate from a person aged 60-79 years with lung adenocarcinoma. The CDR3 runs from the conserved cysteine through the conserved F or W. The D gene is left open where the match is weak. Size values are once, few and many counts, or a class for expanded clones, and some rows have none.

clone size	J gene	V gene	D gene	CDR3 DNA	CDR3 protein
.	TRBJ2-2	TRBV6-4	TRBD2	TGTGCCAGCAGTGACTCGGGGACTAGCGACACCGGGGAGCTGTTTTTT	CASSDSGTSDTGELFF
few	TRBJ1-5	TRBV10-1	.	TGCGCCAGCAGTCAGGGAGCAGAGCCCCAGCATTTT	CASSQGAEPQHF
few	TRBJ2-7	TRBV6-1	TRBD2	TGTGCCAGCGGGCAGGACGTAGCGGGAACGGTCGAGCAGTACTTC	CASGQDVAGTVEQYF
.	TRBJ2-7	TRBV7-4	TRBD2	TGTGCCAGCAGCAATCCCGGACTAGCCGTTTACGAGCAGTACTTC	CASSNPGLAVYEQYF
.	TRBJ2-7	TRBV29-1	.	TGCAGCGTACAGGGGGGACTAGGATCCTACGAGCAGTACTTC	CSVQGGLGSYEQYF
.	TRBJ2-3	TRBV27	.	TGTGCCAGCAGTTTATATGGGCTAGCCTCGCTTTCTAATACGCAGTATTTT	CASSLYGLASLSNTQYF
.	TRBJ2-3	TRBV30	.	TGTGCCTTCGCGCGGATCCACACAGATACGCAGTATTTT	CAFARIHTDTQYF
.	TRBJ2-3	TRBV9	TRBD2	TGTGCCAGCAGCGGGCGGGGGGCAACAGATACGCAGTATTTT	CASSGRGATDTQYF
.	TRBJ2-7	TRBV11-2	TRBD2	TGTGCCAGCAGCTTAGATCGCCTACTAGCGGGAGAAAACGAGCAGTACTTC	CASSLDRLLAGENEQYF
.	TRBJ2-3	TRBV6-1	TRBD2	TGTGCCAGCAGTGACCTACGACCGGGACTAGCGGGAGGGGATACGCAGTATTTT	CASSDLRPGLAGGDTQYF
.	TRBJ2-2	TRBV19	TRBD2	TGTGCCAGTAGCCTAGCGGGAGGCCCCACCGGGGAGCTGTTTTTT	CASSLAGGPTGELFF
.	TRBJ2-4	TRBV28	TRBD2	TGTGCCAGCAGTTCCAGGGGAGCGGGAGGGCGGGGAAACATTCAGTACTTC	CASSSRGAGGRGNIQYF
.	TRBJ1-2	TRBV30	.	TGTGCCTGGAGCCCCGAGGGGGATGGCTACACCTTC	CAWSPEGDGYTF
few	TRBJ2-1	TRBV7-9	TRBD2	TGTGCCAGCAGCATACTAGCGGGAGATGAGCAGTTCTTC	CASSILAGDEQFF
.	TRBJ1-1	TRBV4-2	.	TGTGCCAGCAGCCAAGACGAGGGGGGTAACACTGAAGCTTTCTTT	CASSQDEGGNTEAFF
.	TRBJ2-1	TRBV14	.	TGTGCCAGCAGCCCGATGAGCGGCACTTCGGATGAGCAGTTCTTC	CASSPMSGTSDEQFF
.	TRBJ2-7	TRBV7-3	TRBD1	TGTGCCAGCAGCCCAGGGACAGGATGGACCTACGAGCAGTACTTC	CASSPGTGWTYEQYF
.	TRBJ2-3	TRBV11-1	.	TGTGCCAGCAGCAGGAGTCTCACAGATACGCAGTATTTT	CASSRSLTDTQYF
.	TRBJ1-2	TRBV10-1	TRBD1	TGCGCCAGCAGGACAGGGGGTGGCTACACCTTC	CASRTGGGYTF
.	TRBJ2-3	TRBV11-1	.	TGTGCCAGCAGCTCAGGGATGGATACGCAGTATTTT	CASSSGMDTQYF
few	TRBJ2-3	TRBV7-3	TRBD1	TGTGCCAGCAGCTTAGGGGACAGGGACACAGATACGCAGTATTTT	CASSLGDRDTDTQYF
.	TRBJ2-7	TRBV6-5	TRBD2	TGTGCCAGCAGTTACTCGCGGGGGTCCTTGTCGCCCGAGCAGTACTTC	CASSYSRGSLSPEQYF
.	TRBJ2-2	TRBV18	.	TGTGCCAGCTCCCCTCAGAAAGACACCGGGGAGCTGTTTTTT	CASSPQKDTGELFF
.	TRBJ2-7	TRBV10-2	TRBD2	TGCGCCAGCAGTGACGGGGGGTACGAGCAGTACTTC	CASSDGGYEQYF
.	TRBJ2-3	TRBV7-9	.	TGTGCCAGCAGCAACCAAGGGGGGAGGACAGATACGCAGTATTTT	CASSNQGGRTDTQYF
.	TRBJ2-3	TRBV5-4	TRBD2	TGTGCCAGCAGCTTAAGGCTAGCGGGAGGAGTAGATACGCAGTATTTT	CASSLRLAGGVDTQYF
.	TRBJ1-1	TRBV29-1	.	TGCAGCGTTGAAGGCCAGGTCGGCACTGAAGCTTTCTTT	CSVEGQVGTEAFF
.	TRBJ2-3	TRBV10-2	TRBD2	TGCGCCAGCAGGAGGACTAGCGGGAGGGCAGATACGCAGTATTTT	CASRRTSGRADTQYF
.	TRBJ1-1	TRBV4-2	.	TGTGCCAGCAGCCAAGATCAGGGGTGGGCGAGCACTGAAGCTTTCTTT	CASSQDQGWASTEAFF